The 2 T cell receptor beta chains reported below all come from one sample, sequenced in a study of molecular identifiers for immune sequencing clone quantification. TCRdb fed the PCR reads into MiXCR, producing one record per CDR3 protein. The sample lists about 32,000 distinct CDR3 sequences; over 15% were seen once. The sequenced sample consisted of naive CD8+ T cells from blood, with Jurkat cell RNA spiked in. Noted subset: FACS-sorted CD8+CD4-CCR7+CD45RA+ naive T cells. The receptors derive from a human donor in good health. Some libraries in this study had Jurkat cell RNA spiked in.

There are many counts of this clonotype. This chain connects TRBV5-5 to TRBJ1-4; no definite D call. Germline V gives CDR1 SGHKS, CDR2 YYEKEE (reference sequence). There are 16 residues in the CDR3. V lost 3 bases and J 5 bases, leaving 17 bases between the germline ends. CDR3 sequence (DNA): TGTGCCAGCAGCTCCCTCCAGACGGGCTTAAATGAAAAACTGTTTTTT. This gives the protein CASSSLQTGLNEKLFF.

This clonotype was detected a few times. The genes are TRBV4-2 and TRBJ2-3, with D perhaps matching TRBD1 or TRBD2 (5 bases each). Germline V gene sequence: CDR1 LGHNA, CDR2 YNFKEQ. There are 15 residues in the CDR3. V shed 2 bases and J shed 2 bases, with 11 bases lying between them. This CDR3 is CASSQLGDVTDTQYF. The DNA of the CDR3 is TGTGCCAGCAGCCAACTTGGGGACGTCACAGATACGCAGTATTTT.